This T cell receptor beta chain was captured by sequencing in a study of blood T cell repertoires in COVID-19. Profiling relied on immunoSEQ multiplex PCR, and the TCRdb table lists in-frame clones only, not all of them. Of 130,000 or so clones in the sample, around 82% were seen once. Unmatched junction bases numbered 12, after V lost 1 base and J lost 8 bases. The CDR3 runs 15 residues. Germline V gene data show CDR1 as SQVTM and CDR2 as ANQGSEA. Sequenced: peripheral blood. J is TRBJ1-2 and V is TRBV29-1; 8 bases are shared with TRBD1. The TCR comes from a man in his sixties with acute or convalescent COVID-19. CDR3: CSVEVSGTGYGGYTF. The CDR3 DNA follows: TGCAGCGTTGAAGTGAGTGGGACAGGATACGGGGGCTACACCTTC.